This T cell receptor (beta chain) was captured by sequencing in a study of blood T cell repertoires in COVID-19. On the study more broadly: Sources were T cells, B-cell-depleted T cells, or PBMCs; the material itself was cDNA or gDNA.

The CDR3 sequence is 14 residues long. V gave up 1 base and J gave up 6 bases, with 9 bases separating them. Germline CDR1 LGHDT, CDR2 YNNKEL (reference sequence). The table came from immunoSEQ multiplex PCR; TCRdb's copy has only in-frame clones and leaves some out. The repertoire holds more than 350,000 clones, approximately 87% seen once, with more than 9% in the top ten. This clone was found once. Source material: peripheral blood. The chain has TRBV3-1 (or the pseudogene TRBV3-2) and TRBJ2-2; D is perhaps TRBD2 (5 bases). The sequence was obtained from a woman aged 25 to 45 with COVID-19, enrolled during active disease. The DNA of the CDR3 is TGTGCCAGCAGCCAAGTTCGGGGTGCCGGGGAGCTGTTTTTT. Its translation is CASSQVRGAGELFF.